This T cell receptor beta chain was identified in a study of CD8+ T cells in alopecia areata. Findings and caveats of the study: Whereas mice showed it more clearly, TCR sharing across patients was murkier, possibly because of HLA.

This clone was seen repeatedly, ten times or more. Its antigen is undetermined. The gene names given are mouse names. The observed sequence ends 4 residues before the CDR3 terminus, with the missing tail filled in from the germline J gene. V dropped 1 base and J dropped 4 bases, with 11 bases sitting between them. The CDR3 length is 14 residues. CDR1 NSHNY and CDR2 SYGAGN come from the germline V gene. Reverse transcription of extracted RNA yielded cDNA, which provided the sequencing template. Clones were sequenced by immunoSEQ multiplex PCR, and TCRdb holds only the in-frame ones, with some missing. The sample includes 1,400 to 1,500 clones, none of them occurring once.

This clonotype originated in a C3H/HeJ mouse with alopecia areata. For this mouse line, the MHC haplotype is H2-k. Material for sequencing was lesional skin. This sequence joins TRBV13-1 and TRBJ1-1; D perhaps matches TRBD1 (5 bases). CDR3 in amino acids: CASSDWGWSTEVFF. The part of the CDR3 DNA that was read is TGTGCCAGCAGTGATTGGGGGTGGAGCACA.